The 15 T cell receptor beta chains listed next were all sequenced from one sample in a study of shared clonotypes between healthy human individuals. The repertoire was sequenced with immunoSEQ multiplex PCR; TCRdb's copy has only in-frame clones and lacks some. The table has around 560,000 clones, around 96% seen once; the top ten hold over 0.095%. Naive CD8 cells comprised CD45RO-negative, CCR7-positively selected cells, excluding terminally differentiated effector memory CD45RA+ cells. The sequencing sample was made of naive CD8+ T cells sorted from blood. All receptors derive from a woman aged 25 to 39 in good health.

The V gene is TRBV18, the J gene TRBJ2-3; possible D gene TRBD2, 5 bases. The CDR3 contains 15 residues. Trimming cost V 0 bases and J 4 bases, with 11 bases left between them. Germline lookup yields CDR1 KGHSH and CDR2 LQKENI. CDR3 coding DNA: TGTGCCAGCTCACCACCTGGGGAGCCCCCAGATACGCAGTATTTT. It specifies CASSPPGEPPDTQYF.

The chain couples TRBV5-1 to TRBJ2-7; tentative D call: TRBD2 (5 bases). This CDR3 region has 14 residues. The germline V gene encodes CDR1 SGHRS and CDR2 YFSETQ. Trimming pared 6 bases from V and 0 bases from J, leaving 13 bases between. This CDR3 is CASKDSWSSYEQYF. CDR3 DNA: TGCGCCAGCAAGGACTCCTGGAGCTCCTACGAGCAGTACTTC.

The chain is built from TRBV27 and TRBJ2-7; 8 nucleotides match TRBD2. The germline V gene encodes CDR1 MNHEY and CDR2 SMNVEV (reference sequence). The V and J ends lost 5 bases and 4 bases, in that order; junction bases with no gene match: 7. The CDR3 has 14 residues. CDR3 sequence: CASSDTAGGYEQYF. CDR3 DNA: TGTGCCAGCAGTGATACGGCGGGGGGTTACGAGCAGTACTTC.

The V call is TRBV6-1, the J call TRBJ2-7, with 7 bases fitting TRBD2. In germline, CDR1 is MNHNS, CDR2 SASEGT. J was trimmed by 6 bases and V by 3 bases; bases with no gene match: 14. The CDR3 runs to 16 residues. CDR3 amino acids: CASSEGTGGRASEQYF. The CDR3 DNA is TGTGCCAGCAGTGAGGGTACTGGGGGGAGGGCCTCCGAGCAGTACTTC.

This clone was observed once. The V gene is TRBV21-1, the J gene TRBJ1-4. TRBV21-1 is a known pseudogene. The CDR3 extends over 14 amino acids. CDR3 sequence reads: CASSTRPGREKLFF. CDR3 nucleotides: TGTGCCAGCAGCACACGCCCCGGTCGGGAAAAACTGTTTTTT.

The gene calls are TRBV9 and TRBJ2-7, with 7 bases lining up with TRBD2. V lost 4 bases, J lost 1 base, and 5 bases stayed unmatched. Germline CDR1 and CDR2: SGDLS and YYNGEE. This CDR3 has 14 amino acids. The CDR3 here is CASSPGLVSYEQYF. The CDR3 DNA sequence: TGTGCCAGCAGCCCAGGACTAGTATCCTACGAGCAGTACTTC. The variable domain in full, with the rest retrieved from reference TRBV9 and TRBJ2-7, is DSGVTQTPKHLITATGQRVTLRCSPRSGDLSVYWYQQSLDQGLQFLIQYYNGEERAKGNILERFSAQQFPDLHSELNLSSLELGDSALYFCASSPGLVSYEQYFGPGTRLTVT.

The chain carries TRBV7-9 and TRBJ1-2; D is ambiguous. The V end lost 5 bases, the J end lost 5 bases, and 15 bases lay between the germline ends. The CDR3 sequence is 14 residues long. Germline CDR1 reads SEHNR; CDR2 reads FQNEAQ (reference sequence). CDR3 protein: CASSPGLDGYGYTF. DNA of the CDR3: TGTGCCAGCAGCCCCGGGTTAGACGGTTATGGCTACACCTTC. The complete variable domain, with remaining parts taken from reference TRBV7-9 and TRBJ1-2, reads DTGVSQNPRHKITKRGQNVTFRCDPISEHNRLYWYRQTLGQGPEFLTYFQNEAQLEKSRLLSDRFSAERPKGSFSTLEIQRTEQGDSAMYLCASSPGLDGYGYTFGSGTRLTVV.

This clone was picked up one time. This chain uses TRBV9 with TRBJ2-1, with no clear D. Germline V gives CDR1 SGDLS, CDR2 YYNGEE. This CDR3 spans 14 amino acids. V was pared by 2 bases and J by 10 bases, with 16 bases between. CDR3: CASSVSLRPAEQFF. In nucleotides, the CDR3 is TGTGCCAGCAGCGTCTCCCTGCGACCCGCGGAGCAGTTCTTC.

The chain has TRBV15 and TRBJ2-7; D could derive from TRBD1 or TRBD2 (5 bases each). V was shortened by 5 bases and J by 1 base, with 15 bases between the two germline ends. The CDR3 is 15 residues long. The germline gives CDR1 LNHNV, CDR2 YYDKDF (reference sequence). The CDR3 spells CATSGGRSSSYEQYF. As DNA, the CDR3 is TGTGCCACCAGCGGGGGAAGGAGTAGTTCCTACGAGCAGTACTTC. Complete variable domain (other parts from reference TRBV15 and TRBJ2-7): DAMVIQNPRYQVTQFGKPVTLSCSQTLNHNVMYWYQQKSSQAPKLLFHYYDKDFNNEADTPDNFQSRRPNTSFCFLDIRSPGLGDTAMYLCATSGGRSSSYEQYFGPGTRLTVT.

The chain couples TRBV2 to TRBJ1-4, with D possibly matching TRBD1 (6 bases). Germline loops: CDR1 SNHLY, CDR2 FYNNEI. CDR3 length: 11 amino acids. Trimming took 8 bases from V and 15 from J, leaving 16 bases between them. The CDR3, as DNA: TGTGCCAGCGGAAACAGGGTTGGTGTGTTTTTT. Protein sequence: CASGNRVGVFF.

J is TRBJ2-1 and V is TRBV7-6; D unresolved. V gave up 4 bases and J gave up 6 bases, with 16 bases separating them. The germline gives CDR1 SGHVS, CDR2 FNYEAQ. CDR3 size: 15 residues. The CDR3 reads CASSSHVQFSNEQFF. The CDR3 nucleotides read TGTGCCAGCAGCTCACATGTGCAGTTCTCCAATGAGCAGTTCTTC.

The chain combines TRBV25-1 with TRBJ1-2; TRBD1 aligns across 7 bases. Germline CDR1 and CDR2: MGHDK and SYGVNS. Trimming removed 2 bases from V and 4 bases from J; junction bases left unmatched: 10. This CDR3 has 16 amino acids. The chain's CDR3 is CASSELLAGGSYGYTF. The CDR3 nucleotides read TGTGCCAGCAGTGAACTACTGGCAGGGGGATCCTATGGCTACACCTTC.

The chain uses TRBV23-1 and TRBJ1-1; TRBD1 agrees at 11 bases. TRBV23-1 falls under the ORF class, with uncertain function. CDR3 length equals 18 residues. V trimming: 1 base; J trimming: 3 bases; junction bases outside the gene matches: 10. CDR3 sequence: CASSQCEDRGRGDTEAFF. CDR3 bases: TGCGCCAGCAGTCAATGCGAGGACAGGGGGCGCGGGGACACTGAAGCTTTCTTT.

This chain joins TRBV15 and TRBJ2-7, with a possible D match to TRBD2 (6 bases). Trimming stripped 0 bases from V and 4 bases from J, with 16 bases between. This CDR3 region has 16 residues. Germline loops: CDR1 LNHNV, CDR2 YYDKDF (reference sequence). CDR3 nucleotides: TGTGCCACCAGCAGAGATCGGGGCGGGACGGGATACGAGCAGTACTTC. Its protein product is CATSRDRGGTGYEQYF.

V gene TRBV21-1 combines with J gene TRBJ2-1; TRBD2 reflects the table's D call only, with no check against the DNA. TRBV21-1 is labeled a pseudogene. The length of the CDR3 is 16 residues. In DNA, the CDR3 is TGTGCCAGCAGCCCTATGAATGCTAGCGGGAAGGATGAGCAGTTCTTC. As protein: CASSPMNASGKDEQFF.